This is a list of T cell receptor beta chains from one sample in a study of cytomegalovirus exposure and HLA in healthy donors. Sequenced by immunoSEQ multiplex PCR; TCRdb stores in-frame clones only, minus some. The sample gives approximately 120,000 clones, over 60% of which show up once; less than 5% is in the top ten. Sequencing used PBMCs. The receptors were gathered from a man aged 55-75 years in good health and CMV-seropositive. The CDR3 runs from the conserved cysteine through the conserved F or W. D genes are given only for firm matches. Not every row has a clone size; where given, it reads once, few, many or a size class.

V gene,J gene,D gene,clone size,CDR3 protein,CDR3 DNA
TRBV7-3,TRBJ1-5,.,.,CASSLNRDQPQHF,TGTGCCAGCAGCTTAAATCGGGATCAGCCCCAGCATTTT
TRBV29-1,TRBJ1-6,.,.,CSVGEPNPNSPLHF,TGCAGCGTTGGTGAGCCTAACCCCAATTCACCCCTCCACTTT
TRBV7-7,TRBJ2-5,.,.,CASSSGKTQYF,TGTGCTAGCAGCTCGGGGAAGACCCAGTACTTC
TRBV27,TRBJ1-5,.,.,CASSSYLGGVQPQHF,TGTGCCAGCAGTTCTTATCTCGGGGGGGTACAGCCCCAGCATTTT
TRBV7-8,TRBJ2-3,.,.,CASSLSGDTQYF,TGTGCCAGCAGCTTATCCGGAGATACGCAGTATTTT
TRBV5-1,TRBJ2-7,.,.,CASSFIYYEQYF,TGCGCCAGCAGCTTTATTTATTACGAGCAGTACTTC
TRBV2,TRBJ1-1,.,.,CASSESEFSAFF,TGTGCCAGCAGTGAAAGTGAGTTTTCGGCTTTCTTT
TRBV5-4,TRBJ1-2,TRBD1,.,CASTPPGTVNYGYTF,TGTGCCAGCACCCCCCCCGGGACAGTTAACTATGGCTACACCTTC
TRBV7-6,TRBJ2-7,TRBD1,.,CASSSEDRGYEQYF,TGTGCCAGCAGCTCCGAGGACAGGGGGTACGAGCAGTACTTC
TRBV11-1,TRBJ2-5,.,once,CASSFGGHQETQYF,TGTGCCAGCAGCTTCGGGGGGCACCAAGAGACCCAGTACTTC
TRBV6-4,TRBJ2-7,.,.,CASTHEGYEQYF,TGTGCCAGCACTCACGAGGGTTACGAGCAGTACTTC
TRBV6-1,TRBJ2-7,TRBD1,.,CASSGFYRGRGTYEQYF,TGTGCCAGCAGTGGTTTCTACAGGGGGCGCGGGACCTACGAGCAGTACTTC
TRBV29-1,TRBJ1-5,.,.,CSVEEDSNQPQHF,TGCAGCGTTGAGGAGGATAGCAATCAGCCCCAGCATTTT
TRBV5-1,TRBJ2-2,.,.,CASSLGLTWGDTGELFF,TGCGCCAGCAGCTTGGGACTGACATGGGGGGACACCGGGGAGCTGTTTTTT
TRBV30,TRBJ1-6,TRBD1,.,CAWMMDRVGYNSPLHF,TGTGCCTGGATGATGGACAGGGTGGGCTATAATTCACCCCTCCACTTT
TRBV14,TRBJ1-1,.,.,CASSQLTEGSAFF,TGTGCCAGCAGCCAATTAACGGAGGGGTCGGCTTTCTTT
TRBV5-1,TRBJ2-5,.,.,CASSFQNQETQYF,TGCGCCAGCAGCTTTCAGAACCAAGAGACCCAGTACTTC
TRBV7-3,TRBJ1-1,TRBD1,.,CASSLRDRGLLRRAFF,TGTGCCAGCAGCTTAAGGGACAGGGGGCTCCTAAGGAGGGCTTTCTTT
TRBV12-5,TRBJ2-2,.,few,CASGTNSQTANTGELFF,TGTGCTAGTGGGACGAACTCGCAGACAGCGAACACCGGGGAGCTGTTTTTT
TRBV7-8,TRBJ2-6,TRBD1,.,CASSRPGTGAKGANVLTF,TGTGCCAGCAGTCGCCCCGGGACAGGGGCAAAAGGGGCCAACGTCCTGACTTTC
TRBV27,TRBJ2-6,TRBD1,.,CASSYRGPGANVLTF,TGTGCCAGCAGTTACAGGGGTCCTGGGGCCAACGTCCTGACTTTC
TRBV28,TRBJ1-2,.,.,CASYNSNYYGYTF,TGTGCCAGCTATAACAGTAATTACTATGGCTACACCTTC
TRBV6-5,TRBJ1-1,.,once,CASMGRRGLTDEAFF,TGTGCCAGCATGGGACGGAGGGGCTTAACGGACGAAGCTTTCTTT
TRBV9,TRBJ1-1,.,.,CASSGREGVTEAFF,TGTGCCAGCAGCGGCCGGGAGGGGGTCACTGAAGCTTTCTTT
TRBV7-9,TRBJ2-3,.,.,CASSLGLASDTQYF,TGTGCCAGCAGCTTAGGGCTAGCCAGTGATACGCAGTATTTT
TRBV5-1,TRBJ1-5,TRBD1,.,CASAQTGTYSNQPQHF,TGCGCCAGCGCCCAGACAGGGACCTATAGCAATCAGCCCCAGCATTTT
TRBV28,TRBJ2-5,TRBD1,.,CASSLGFTGGLGETQYF,TGTGCCAGCAGTTTAGGGTTTACAGGGGGTCTGGGCGAGACCCAGTACTTC
TRBV28,TRBJ2-7,.,.,CASSLSTGSGSYEQYF,TGTGCCAGCAGTTTATCTACAGGGTCTGGATCCTACGAGCAGTACTTC
TRBV19,TRBJ2-3,.,.,CASSIGGLTDTQYF,TGTGCCAGTAGTATAGGAGGGCTCACAGATACGCAGTATTTT
TRBV6-5,TRBJ2-7,.,few,CATIGDPYEQYF,TGTGCCACCATCGGAGATCCCTACGAGCAGTACTTC
TRBV25-1,TRBJ2-3,TRBD2,.,CASSGFSGGATDTQYF,TGTGCCAGCAGTGGCTTTAGCGGGGGGGCGACAGATACGCAGTATTTT
TRBV29-1,TRBJ2-1,TRBD1,once,CSVLTGTGTNEQFF,TGCAGCGTTTTAACCGGGACAGGGACTAATGAGCAGTTCTTC
TRBV10-3,TRBJ2-7,.,.,CAISEHTYEQYF,TGTGCCATCAGTGAGCACACCTACGAGCAGTACTTC
TRBV27,TRBJ1-1,.,.,CASSLRQNGMNTEAFF,TGTGCCAGCAGTTTACGGCAGAACGGGATGAACACTGAAGCTTTCTTT
TRBV19,TRBJ1-5,.,.,CASSPARGDQPQHF,TGTGCCAGTAGTCCCGCAAGGGGTGATCAGCCCCAGCATTTT
TRBV12-5,TRBJ1-1,.,few,CASGFCSEADCGTEAFF,TGTGCTAGTGGTTTTTGCAGTGAGGCGGACTGTGGCACTGAAGCTTTCTTT
TRBV5-1,TRBJ2-7,.,.,CASRTQGGGYEQYF,TGCGCCAGCAGGACACAGGGTGGGGGTTACGAGCAGTACTTC
TRBV7-9,TRBJ1-1,.,few,CASSGQGNPEAFF,TGTGCCAGCAGCGGTCAGGGGAATCCTGAAGCTTTCTTT
TRBV6-6,TRBJ2-5,.,.,CAVGAADIAQYF,TGTGCCGTAGGGGCTGCGGATATTGCCCAGTACTTC
TRBV7-3,TRBJ2-5,TRBD2,.,CASSLTGLAGVLQETQYF,TGTGCCAGCAGCTTAACGGGACTAGCGGGGGTCTTACAAGAGACCCAGTACTTC
TRBV9,TRBJ1-1,.,.,CASSVATRAEAFF,TGTGCCAGCAGCGTAGCTACCCGCGCTGAAGCTTTCTTT
TRBV28,TRBJ1-2,TRBD1,.,CASGGTGRGYTF,TGTGCCAGCGGAGGGACAGGGAGAGGCTACACCTTC
TRBV6-5,TRBJ1-6,.,few,CASSSLRADNSPLHF,TGTGCCAGCAGTTCCCTCAGGGCGGACAATTCACCCCTCCACTTT
TRBV2,TRBJ1-6,TRBD1,.,CASSVQGNLNSPLHF,TGTGCCAGCAGTGTACAGGGGAATTTGAATTCACCCCTCCACTTT
TRBV30,TRBJ1-6,.,.,CAWSGQSNSPLHF,TGTGCCTGGAGTGGGCAAAGTAATTCACCCCTCCACTTT
TRBV2,TRBJ2-5,.,once,CASRLMGLQETQYF,TGTGCCAGCAGATTAATGGGCCTTCAAGAGACCCAGTACTTC
TRBV9,TRBJ1-6,.,few,CASSPFEGNSPLHF,TGTGCCAGCAGCCCCTTCGAGGGTAATTCACCCCTCCACTTT
TRBV27,TRBJ1-2,TRBD1,few,CASRSGGYGYTF,TGTGCCAGCAGATCAGGGGGTTATGGCTACACCTTC
TRBV5-4,TRBJ1-6,.,few,CASSKDQGSYNSPLHF,TGTGCCAGCAGCAAAGACCAGGGATCCTATAATTCACCCCTCCACTTT
TRBV7-9,TRBJ1-4,TRBD1,.,CASSLGGQGGEKLFF,TGTGCCAGCAGCTTGGGGGGACAGGGAGGTGAAAAACTGTTTTTT
TRBV4-1,TRBJ2-3,TRBD2,.,CASSQALAGLTDTQYF,TGCGCCAGCAGCCAAGCGCTAGCGGGTCTCACAGATACGCAGTATTTT
TRBV2,TRBJ1-5,.,.,CASRRQGNQPQHF,TGTGCCAGCAGACGACAGGGCAATCAGCCCCAGCATTTT